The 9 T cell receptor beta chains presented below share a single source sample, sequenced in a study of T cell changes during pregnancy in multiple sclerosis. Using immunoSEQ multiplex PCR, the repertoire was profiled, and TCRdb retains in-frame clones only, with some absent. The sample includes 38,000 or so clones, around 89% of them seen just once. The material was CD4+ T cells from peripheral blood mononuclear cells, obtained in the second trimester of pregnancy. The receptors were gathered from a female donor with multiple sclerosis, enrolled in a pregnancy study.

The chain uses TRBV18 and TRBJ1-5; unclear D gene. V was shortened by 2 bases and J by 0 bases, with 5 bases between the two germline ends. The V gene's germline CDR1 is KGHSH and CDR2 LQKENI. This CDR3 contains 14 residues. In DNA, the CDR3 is TGTGCCAGCTCACCAGAGTATAGCAATCAGCCCCAGCATTTT. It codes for CASSPEYSNQPQHF. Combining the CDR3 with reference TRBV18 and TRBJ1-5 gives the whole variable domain NAGVMQNPRHLVRRRGQEARLRCSPMKGHSHVYWYRQLPEEGLKFMVYLQKENIIDESGMPKERFSAEFPKEGPSILRIQQVVRGDSAAYFCASSPEYSNQPQHFGDGTRLSIL.

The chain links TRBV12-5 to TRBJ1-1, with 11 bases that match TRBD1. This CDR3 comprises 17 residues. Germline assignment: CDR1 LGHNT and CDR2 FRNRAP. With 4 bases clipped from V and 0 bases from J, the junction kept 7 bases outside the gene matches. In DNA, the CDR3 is TGTGCTAGTGGTTCCGGACAGGGGGCAGGTATGAACACTGAAGCTTTCTTT. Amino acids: CASGSGQGAGMNTEAFF.

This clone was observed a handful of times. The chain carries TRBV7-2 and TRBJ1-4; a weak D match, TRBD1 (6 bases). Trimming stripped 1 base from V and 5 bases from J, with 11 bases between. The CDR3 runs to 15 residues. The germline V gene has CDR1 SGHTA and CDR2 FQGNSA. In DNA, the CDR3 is TGTGCCAGCAGCTTAGGCGGGGGCACGAATGAAAAACTGTTTTTT. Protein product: CASSLGGGTNEKLFF.

CDR3 loop: CASSQGIMRREIIWQPQHF. Written as DNA, the CDR3 is TGCGCCAGCAGCCAGGGGATTATGAGGAGGGAAATAATTTGGCAGCCCCAGCATTTT. V gene TRBV4-3 combines with J gene TRBJ1-5; D remains ambiguous. V was cut by 3 bases and J by 7 bases, with 28 bases left in between. Germline V lookup: CDR1 LGHNA, CDR2 YSLEER. The CDR3 is 19 residues long.

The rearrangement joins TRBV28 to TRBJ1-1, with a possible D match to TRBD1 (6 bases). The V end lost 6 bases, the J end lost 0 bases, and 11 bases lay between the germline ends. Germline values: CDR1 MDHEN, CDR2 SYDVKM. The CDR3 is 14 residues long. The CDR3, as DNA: TGTGCCAGCAGCCCAGGGGCGTTGAACACTGAAGCTTTCTTT. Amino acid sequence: CASSPGALNTEAFF.

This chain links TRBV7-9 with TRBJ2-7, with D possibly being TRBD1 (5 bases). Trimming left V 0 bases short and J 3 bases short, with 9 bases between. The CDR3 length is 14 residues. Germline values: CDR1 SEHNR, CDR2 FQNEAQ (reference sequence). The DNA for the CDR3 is TGTGCCAGCAGCTTAGCTCAGGGCTACTACGAGCAGTACTTC. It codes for CASSLAQGYYEQYF.

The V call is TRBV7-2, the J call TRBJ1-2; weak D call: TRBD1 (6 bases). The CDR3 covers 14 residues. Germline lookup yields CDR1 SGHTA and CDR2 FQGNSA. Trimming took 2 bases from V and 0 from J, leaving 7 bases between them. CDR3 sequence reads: CASSLKGANYGYTF. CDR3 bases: TGTGCCAGCAGCTTAAAGGGGGCTAACTATGGCTACACCTTC.

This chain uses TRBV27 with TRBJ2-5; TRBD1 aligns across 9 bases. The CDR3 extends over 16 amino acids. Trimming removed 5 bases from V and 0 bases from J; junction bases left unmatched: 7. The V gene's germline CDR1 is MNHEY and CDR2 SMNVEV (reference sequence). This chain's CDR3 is CASSAYGTGNQETQYF. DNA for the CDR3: TGTGCCAGCAGTGCATACGGGACAGGGAACCAAGAGACCCAGTACTTC.

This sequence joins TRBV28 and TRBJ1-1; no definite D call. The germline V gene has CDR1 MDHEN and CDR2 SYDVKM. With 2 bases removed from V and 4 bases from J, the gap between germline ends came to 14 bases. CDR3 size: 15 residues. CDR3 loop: CASSLMSRAVTEAFF. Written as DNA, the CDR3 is TGTGCCAGCAGTTTAATGTCAAGAGCCGTCACTGAAGCTTTCTTT.